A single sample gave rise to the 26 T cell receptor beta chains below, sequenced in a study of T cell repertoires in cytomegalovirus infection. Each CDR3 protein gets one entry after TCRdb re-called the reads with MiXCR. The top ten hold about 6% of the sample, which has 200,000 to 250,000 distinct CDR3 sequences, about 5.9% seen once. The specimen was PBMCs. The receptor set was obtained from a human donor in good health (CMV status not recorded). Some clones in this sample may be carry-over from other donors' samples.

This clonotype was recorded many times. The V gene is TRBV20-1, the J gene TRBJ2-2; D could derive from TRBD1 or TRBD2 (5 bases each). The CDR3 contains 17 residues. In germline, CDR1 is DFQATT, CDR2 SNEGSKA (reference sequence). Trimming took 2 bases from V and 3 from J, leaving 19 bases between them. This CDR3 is CSARPTIPGPDTGELFF. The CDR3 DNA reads TGCAGTGCTAGACCGACAATACCGGGACCCGACACCGGGGAGCTGTTTTTT.

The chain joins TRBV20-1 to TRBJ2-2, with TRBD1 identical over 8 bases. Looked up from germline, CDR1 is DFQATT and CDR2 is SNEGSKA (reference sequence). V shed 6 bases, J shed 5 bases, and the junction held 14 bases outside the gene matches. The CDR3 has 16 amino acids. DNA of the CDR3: TGCAGTGCCCAAAAACCCGGGACAGGTCTGACCGGGGAGCTGTTTTTT. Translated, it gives CSAQKPGTGLTGELFF.

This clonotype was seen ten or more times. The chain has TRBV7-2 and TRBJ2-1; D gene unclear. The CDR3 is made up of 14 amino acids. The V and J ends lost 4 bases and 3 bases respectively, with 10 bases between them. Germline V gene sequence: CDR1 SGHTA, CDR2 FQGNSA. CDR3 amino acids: CASSSSFYYNEQFF. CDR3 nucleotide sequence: TGTGCCAGCAGCTCGTCTTTTTACTACAATGAGCAGTTCTTC.

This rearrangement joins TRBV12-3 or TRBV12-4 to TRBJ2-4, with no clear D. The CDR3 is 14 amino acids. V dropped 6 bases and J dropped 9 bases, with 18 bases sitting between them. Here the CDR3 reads CASSPTAGYGIQYF. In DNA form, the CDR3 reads TGTGCCAGCAGCCCCACGGCAGGTTACGGCATTCAGTACTTC.

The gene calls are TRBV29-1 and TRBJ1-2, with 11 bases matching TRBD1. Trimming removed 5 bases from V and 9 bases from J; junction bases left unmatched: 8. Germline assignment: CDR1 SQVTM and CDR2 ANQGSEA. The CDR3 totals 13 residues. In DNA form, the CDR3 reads TGCAGCGTTTTGGGACAGGGGGAGATGAGCTACACCTTC. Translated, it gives CSVLGQGEMSYTF.

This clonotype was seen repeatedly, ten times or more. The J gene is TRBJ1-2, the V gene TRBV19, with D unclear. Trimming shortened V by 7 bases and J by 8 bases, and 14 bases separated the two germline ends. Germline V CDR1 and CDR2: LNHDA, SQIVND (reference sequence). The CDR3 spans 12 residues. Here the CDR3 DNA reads TGTGCCAGTAAGGGCCCGCGCTACGGCTACACCTTC. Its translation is CASKGPRYGYTF.

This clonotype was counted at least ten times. The CDR3 DNA reads as TGTGCCAGTAGTATGAGGGAGAATCAGCCCCAGCATTTT. Protein: CASSMRENQPQHF. This chain joins TRBV19 and TRBJ1-5; D is uncertain. The CDR3 spans 13 residues. Germline lookup yields CDR1 LNHDA and CDR2 SQIVND (reference sequence). The ends were cut back, 3 bases at V and 4 bases at J, with 7 bases in the middle.

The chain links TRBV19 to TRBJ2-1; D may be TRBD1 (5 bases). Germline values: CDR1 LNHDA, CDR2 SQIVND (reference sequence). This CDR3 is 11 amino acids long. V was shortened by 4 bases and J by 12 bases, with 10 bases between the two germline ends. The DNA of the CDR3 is TGTGCCAGTAGTAATCGGCAGGGGCAGTTCTTC. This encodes CASSNRQGQFF.

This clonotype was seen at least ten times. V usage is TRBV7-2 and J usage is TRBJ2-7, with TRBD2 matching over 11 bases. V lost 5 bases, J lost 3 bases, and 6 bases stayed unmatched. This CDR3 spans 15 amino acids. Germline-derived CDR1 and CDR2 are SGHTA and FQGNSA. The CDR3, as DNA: TGTGCCAGCAGCGAAACTAGCGGGGGAAGCTACGAGCAGTACTTC. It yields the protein CASSETSGGSYEQYF.

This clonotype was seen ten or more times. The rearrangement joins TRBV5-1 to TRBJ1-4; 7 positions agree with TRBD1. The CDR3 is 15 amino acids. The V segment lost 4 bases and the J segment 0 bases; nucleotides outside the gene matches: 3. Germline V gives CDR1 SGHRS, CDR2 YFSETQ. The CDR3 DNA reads TGCGCCAGCAGCCGCGGGACAGCAACTAATGAAAAACTGTTTTTT. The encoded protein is CASSRGTATNEKLFF.

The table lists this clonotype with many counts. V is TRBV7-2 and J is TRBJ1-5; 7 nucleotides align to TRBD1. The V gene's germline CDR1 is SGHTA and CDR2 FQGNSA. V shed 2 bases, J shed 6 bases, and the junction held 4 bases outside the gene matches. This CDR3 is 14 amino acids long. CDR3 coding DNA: TGTGCCAGCAGCTTAAGACAGGGTGGTCAGCCCCAGCATTTT. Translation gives CASSLRQGGQPQHF.

The CDR3 here is CATSSVGGQGRFIQYF. CDR3 DNA: TGTGCCACCAGCAGCGTGGGGGGACAGGGAAGATTCATTCAGTACTTC. V and J are TRBV15 and TRBJ2-4, with 9 bases identical to TRBD1. The CDR3 runs 16 residues. V trimming: 3 bases; J trimming: 9 bases; junction bases outside the gene matches: 12. Per germline, CDR1 LNHNV and CDR2 YYDKDF (reference sequence).

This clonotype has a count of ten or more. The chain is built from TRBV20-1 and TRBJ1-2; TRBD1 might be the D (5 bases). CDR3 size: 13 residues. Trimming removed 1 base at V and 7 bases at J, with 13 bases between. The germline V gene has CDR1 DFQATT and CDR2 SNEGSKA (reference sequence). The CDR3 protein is CSARVWGTAGYTF. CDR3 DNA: TGCAGTGCTAGAGTTTGGGGGACCGCTGGCTACACCTTC.

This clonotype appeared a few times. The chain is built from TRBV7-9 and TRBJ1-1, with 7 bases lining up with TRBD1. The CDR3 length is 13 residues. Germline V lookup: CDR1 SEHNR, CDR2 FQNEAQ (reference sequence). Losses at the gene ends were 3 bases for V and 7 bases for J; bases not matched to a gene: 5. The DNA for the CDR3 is TGTGCCAGCAGCTTTTCCCCAGGGGGTGAAGCTTTCTTT. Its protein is CASSFSPGGEAFF.

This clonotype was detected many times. The CDR3 DNA follows: TGTGCCATCAGTGAGTCTATGGGTGGTCGGTACATTACGCAGTATTTT. It codes for CAISESMGGRYITQYF. V and J are TRBV10-3 and TRBJ2-3, with D hard to call. The CDR3 runs 16 residues. Per germline, CDR1 ENHRY and CDR2 SYGVKD. V lost 0 bases, J lost 8 bases, and 18 bases lay in between.

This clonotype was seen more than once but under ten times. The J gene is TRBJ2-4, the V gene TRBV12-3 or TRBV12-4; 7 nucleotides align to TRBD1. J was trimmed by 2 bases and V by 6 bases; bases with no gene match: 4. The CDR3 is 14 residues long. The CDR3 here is CASRTGDPKNIQYF. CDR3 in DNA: TGTGCCAGCAGAACAGGGGATCCCAAAAACATTCAGTACTTC.

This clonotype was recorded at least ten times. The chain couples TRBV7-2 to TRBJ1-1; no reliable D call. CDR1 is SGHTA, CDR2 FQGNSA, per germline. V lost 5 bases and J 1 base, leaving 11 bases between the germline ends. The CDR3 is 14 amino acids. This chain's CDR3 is CASSPPGTNTEAFF. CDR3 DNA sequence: TGTGCCAGCAGCCCTCCGGGAACGAACACTGAAGCTTTCTTT.

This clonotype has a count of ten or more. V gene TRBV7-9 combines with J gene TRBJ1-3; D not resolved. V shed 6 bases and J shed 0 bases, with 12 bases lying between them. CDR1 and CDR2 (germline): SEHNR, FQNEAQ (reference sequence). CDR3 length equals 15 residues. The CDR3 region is CASRPSLSSGNTIYF. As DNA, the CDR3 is TGTGCCAGCAGGCCGTCCCTAAGCTCTGGAAACACCATATATTTT.

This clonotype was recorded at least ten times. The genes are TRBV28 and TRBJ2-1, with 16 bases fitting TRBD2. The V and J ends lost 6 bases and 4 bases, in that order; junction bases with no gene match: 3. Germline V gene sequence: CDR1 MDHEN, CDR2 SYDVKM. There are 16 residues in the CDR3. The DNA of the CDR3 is TGTGCCAGCAGATCGGGACTAGCGGGGGGGTACAATGAGCAGTTCTTC. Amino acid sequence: CASRSGLAGGYNEQFF.

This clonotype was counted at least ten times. The CDR3 bases are TGCGCCAGCAGCCAAGTGAGTCAGGGTTCGGCTTTCTTT. Protein sequence: CASSQVSQGSAFF. The V call is TRBV4-1, the J call TRBJ1-1; weak D call: TRBD1 (5 bases). The germline CDR1 and CDR2 sequences are MGHRA and YSYEKL. The CDR3 totals 13 residues. Deletions cut 1 base from V and 11 bases from J, with 14 bases between.

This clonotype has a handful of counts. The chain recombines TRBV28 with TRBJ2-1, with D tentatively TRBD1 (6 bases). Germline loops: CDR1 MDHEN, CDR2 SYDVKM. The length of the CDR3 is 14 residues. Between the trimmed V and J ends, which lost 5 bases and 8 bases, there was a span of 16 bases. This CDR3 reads CASSPPLGADEQFF. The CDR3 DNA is TGTGCCAGCAGTCCGCCTTTGGGGGCGGATGAGCAGTTCTTC.

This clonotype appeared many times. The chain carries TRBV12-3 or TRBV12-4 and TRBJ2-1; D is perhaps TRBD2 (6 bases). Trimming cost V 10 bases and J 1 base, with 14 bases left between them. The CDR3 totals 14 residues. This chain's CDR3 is CATRGDLSYNEQFF. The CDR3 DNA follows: TGTGCCACCCGCGGGGACCTTTCCTACAATGAGCAGTTCTTC.

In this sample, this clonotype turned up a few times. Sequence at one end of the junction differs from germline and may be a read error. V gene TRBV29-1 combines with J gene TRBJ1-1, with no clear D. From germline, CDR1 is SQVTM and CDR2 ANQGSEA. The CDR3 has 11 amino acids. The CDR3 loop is CSGIYYTEAFF. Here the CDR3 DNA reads TGCAGCGGCATATACTACACAGAAGCTTTCTTT.

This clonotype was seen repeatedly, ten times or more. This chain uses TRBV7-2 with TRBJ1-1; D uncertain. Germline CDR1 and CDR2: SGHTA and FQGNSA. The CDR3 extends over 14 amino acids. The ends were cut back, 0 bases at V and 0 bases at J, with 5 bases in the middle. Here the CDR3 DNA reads TGTGCCAGCAGCTTAGCGTGGGTGAACACTGAAGCTTTCTTT. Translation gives CASSLAWVNTEAFF.

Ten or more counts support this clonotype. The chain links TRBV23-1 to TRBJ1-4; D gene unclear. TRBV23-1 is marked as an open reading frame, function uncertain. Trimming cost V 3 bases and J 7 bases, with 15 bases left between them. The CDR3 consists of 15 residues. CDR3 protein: CASSHPREGSEKLFF. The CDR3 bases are TGCGCCAGCAGTCATCCCCGGGAGGGTTCTGAAAAACTGTTTTTT.

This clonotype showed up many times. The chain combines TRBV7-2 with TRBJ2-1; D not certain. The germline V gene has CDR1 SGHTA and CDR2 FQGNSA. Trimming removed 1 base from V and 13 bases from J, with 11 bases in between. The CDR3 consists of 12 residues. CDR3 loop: CASSLDAGRQFF. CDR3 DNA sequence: TGTGCCAGCAGCTTAGACGCAGGCCGACAGTTCTTC.